Below, 2 T cell receptor beta chains from the same sample are listed, as sequenced in a study of Siglec-9 on CD8 T cells in melanoma (dated by TCRdb to about 2019). The library was built by means of the immunoSEQ multiplex PCR assay. TCRdb's version of the immuneACCESS table is confined to in-frame rearrangements and falls short of the full clone set. An unresolved V gene accounts for under half of the shortfall where checked; the remainder is of unknown origin. The sample table shows about 33,000 clones, and about 86% are seen once. The top ten clones comprise approximately 1.7% of the sample. Material for sequencing was Siglec-9- CD8+ T cells sorted from blood. The meaning of the sample's cell subset or site label: CD8 T cells lacking Siglec-9. These receptor sequences come from a human donor in good health.

The CDR3 sequence: CASSPRAGGGELFF. For the CDR3, the DNA is TGTGCCAGCAGTCCCAGGGCGGGAGGTGGGGAGCTGTTTTTT. The V and J genes are TRBV27 and TRBJ2-2; 8 nucleotides agree with TRBD2. The J segment lost 8 bases and the V segment lost 5 bases, leaving 7 bases of the junction unmatched. The CDR3 covers 14 residues. The germline gives CDR1 MNHEY, CDR2 SMNVEV (reference sequence).

The rearrangement uses TRBV9 and TRBJ2-1, with D unresolved. V shed 0 bases and J shed 4 bases, with 11 bases lying between them. Germline values: CDR1 SGDLS, CDR2 YYNGEE. This CDR3 region has 15 residues. The CDR3: CASSVEYSPYNEQFF. The CDR3 DNA reads TGTGCCAGCAGCGTAGAATATTCCCCATACAATGAGCAGTTCTTC. Using reference TRBV9 and TRBJ2-1 for the parts outside the CDR3, the full variable domain is DSGVTQTPKHLITATGQRVTLRCSPRSGDLSVYWYQQSLDQGLQFLIQYYNGEERAKGNILERFSAQQFPDLHSELNLSSLELGDSALYFCASSVEYSPYNEQFFGPGTRLTVL.